This TCR beta chain originates from a study of T cell changes during pregnancy in multiple sclerosis. Data came from immunoSEQ multiplex PCR; TCRdb stores just in-frame clones and leaves some out. The data show 25,000 to 40,000 clones, around 90% seen once. This receptor was obtained from a female donor with multiple sclerosis, enrolled in a pregnancy study. The input for sequencing was CD8+ T cells from peripheral blood mononuclear cells, taken before pregnancy.

The CDR3 region is CASSRTGLSSSGANVLTF. In nucleotides, the CDR3 is TGCGCCAGCAGCCGGACAGGTTTAAGTAGCTCTGGGGCCAACGTCCTGACTTTC. This chain links TRBV5-1 with TRBJ2-6; TRBD1 agrees at 7 bases. This CDR3 has 18 amino acids. CDR1 is SGHRS and CDR2 is YFSETQ in the germline V gene. V was pared by 4 bases and J by 0 bases, with 10 bases of the junction left unmatched. Looking up the rest from reference TRBV5-1 and TRBJ2-6 gives the full variable domain: KAGVTQTPRYLIKTRGQQVTLSCSPISGHRSVSWYQQTPGQGLQFLFEYFSETQRNKGNFPGRFSGRQFSNSRSEMNVSTLELGDSALYLCASSRTGLSSSGANVLTFGAGSRLTVL.